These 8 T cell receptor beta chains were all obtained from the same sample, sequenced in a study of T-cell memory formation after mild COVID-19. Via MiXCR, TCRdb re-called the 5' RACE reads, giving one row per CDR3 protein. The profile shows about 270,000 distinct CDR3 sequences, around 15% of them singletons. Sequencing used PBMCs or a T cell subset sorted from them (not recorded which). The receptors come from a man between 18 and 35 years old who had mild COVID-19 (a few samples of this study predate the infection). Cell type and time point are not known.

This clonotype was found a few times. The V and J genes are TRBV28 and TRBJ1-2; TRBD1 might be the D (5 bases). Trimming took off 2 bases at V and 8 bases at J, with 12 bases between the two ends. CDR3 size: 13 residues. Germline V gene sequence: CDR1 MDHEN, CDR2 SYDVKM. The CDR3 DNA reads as TGTGCCAGCAGTTTACGACAGAGAGGGGGCTACACCTTC. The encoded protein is CASSLRQRGGYTF.

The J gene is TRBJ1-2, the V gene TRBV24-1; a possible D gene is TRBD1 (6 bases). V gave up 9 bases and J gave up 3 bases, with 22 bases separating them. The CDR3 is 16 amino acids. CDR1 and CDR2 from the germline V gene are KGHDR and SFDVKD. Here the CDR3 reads CATEGIQGIDDYGYTF. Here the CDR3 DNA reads TGTGCCACCGAGGGGATACAGGGCATTGATGACTATGGCTACACCTTC.

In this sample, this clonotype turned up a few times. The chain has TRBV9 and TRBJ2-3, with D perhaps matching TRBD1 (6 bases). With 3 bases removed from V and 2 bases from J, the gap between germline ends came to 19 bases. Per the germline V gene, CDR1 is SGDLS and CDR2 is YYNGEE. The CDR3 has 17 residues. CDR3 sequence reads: CASSENPDSSLTDTQYF. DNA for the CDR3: TGTGCCAGCAGCGAGAACCCGGACAGCTCCCTCACAGATACGCAGTATTTT. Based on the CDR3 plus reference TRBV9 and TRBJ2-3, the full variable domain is DSGVTQTPKHLITATGQRVTLRCSPRSGDLSVYWYQQSLDQGLQFLIQYYNGEERAKGNILERFSAQQFPDLHSELNLSSLELGDSALYFCASSENPDSSLTDTQYFGPGTRLTVL.

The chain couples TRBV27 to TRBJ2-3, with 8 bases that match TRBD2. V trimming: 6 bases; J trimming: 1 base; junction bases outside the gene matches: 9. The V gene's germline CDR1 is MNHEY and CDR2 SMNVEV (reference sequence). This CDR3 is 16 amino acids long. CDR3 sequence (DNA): TGTGCCAGCAGGGCGGCGGGGGGTGTTCGCACAGATACGCAGTATTTT. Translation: CASRAAGGVRTDTQYF.

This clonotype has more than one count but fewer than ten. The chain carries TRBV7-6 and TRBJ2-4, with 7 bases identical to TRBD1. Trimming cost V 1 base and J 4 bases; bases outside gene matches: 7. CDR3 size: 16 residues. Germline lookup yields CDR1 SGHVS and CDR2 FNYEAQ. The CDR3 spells CASSLGYRGQKNIQYF. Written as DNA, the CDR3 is TGTGCCAGCAGCTTAGGATACAGGGGCCAAAAAAACATTCAGTACTTC.

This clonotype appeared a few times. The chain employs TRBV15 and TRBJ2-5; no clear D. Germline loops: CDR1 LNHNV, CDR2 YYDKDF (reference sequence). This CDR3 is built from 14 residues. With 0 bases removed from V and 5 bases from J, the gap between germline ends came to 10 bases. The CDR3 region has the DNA TGTGCCACCAGCAGAGATCTCCTCTCGGAGACCCAGTACTTC. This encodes CATSRDLLSETQYF.

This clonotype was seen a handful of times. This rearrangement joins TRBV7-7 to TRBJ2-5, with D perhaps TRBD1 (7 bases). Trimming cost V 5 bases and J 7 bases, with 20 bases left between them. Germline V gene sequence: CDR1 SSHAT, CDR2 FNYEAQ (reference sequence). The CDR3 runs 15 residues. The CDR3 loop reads CASSLFSGGQGTQYF. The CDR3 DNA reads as TGTGCCAGCAGCCTGTTTTCAGGGGGGCAGGGGACCCAGTACTTC.

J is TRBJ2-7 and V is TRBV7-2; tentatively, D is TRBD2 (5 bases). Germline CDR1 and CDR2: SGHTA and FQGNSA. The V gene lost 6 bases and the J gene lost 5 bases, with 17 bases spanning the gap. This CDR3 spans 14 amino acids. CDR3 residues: CASSLGGGYDEQYF. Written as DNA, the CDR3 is TGTGCCAGCAGTTTGGGCGGAGGCTATGACGAGCAGTACTTC.